The rows below give T cell receptor gamma chains drawn from one sample of a study of gamma delta lymphoproliferative disorders and STAT genes. TCRdb re-called clones from the multiplex PCR reads via CATT. The data contain roughly 820 gamma-chain clones, approximately 24% of them singletons. Sequenced sample: blood. These receptors were collected from a human donor in good health. Both conserved end residues are part of each CDR3. The order of the fields is V gene, J gene, clone size, CDR3 protein, CDR3 DNA. Size tells how often a clone was seen (once, few, many) or the class of an expanded clone, and some rows leave it out.

V gene: TRGV5
J gene: TRGJ1/TRGJ2
clone size: medium-sized
CDR3 protein: CATWVEKLF
CDR3 DNA: TGTGCCACCTGGGTCGAGAAACTCTTT

V gene: TRGV3
J gene: TRGJ1/TRGJ2
clone size: medium-sized
CDR3 protein: CATWEWKLF
CDR3 DNA: TGTGCCACCTGGGAATGGAAACTCTTT

V gene: TRGV11
J gene: TRGJP
clone size: NA
CDR3 protein: CSGGQGQWQACTSVVAVKVATRAWIWDVF
CDR3 DNA: TGCTCAGGTGGGCAAGGACAGTGGCAAGCCTGCACCTCGGTGGTAGCTGTGAAAGTGGCAACAAGGGCATGGATTTGGGATGTATTT

V gene: TRGV8
J gene: TRGJ1/TRGJ2
clone size: large
CDR3 protein: CATWDLKLF
CDR3 DNA: TGTGCCACCTGGGATTTGAAACTCTTT

V gene: TRGV4
J gene: TRGJ1/TRGJ2
clone size: many
CDR3 protein: CATYYKKLF
CDR3 DNA: TGTGCCACCTATTATAAGAAACTCTTT

V gene: TRGV11
J gene: TRGJ1/TRGJ2
clone size: medium-sized
CDR3 protein: CACWIRKKLF
CDR3 DNA: TGTGCCTGCTGGATTCGTAAGAAACTCTTT